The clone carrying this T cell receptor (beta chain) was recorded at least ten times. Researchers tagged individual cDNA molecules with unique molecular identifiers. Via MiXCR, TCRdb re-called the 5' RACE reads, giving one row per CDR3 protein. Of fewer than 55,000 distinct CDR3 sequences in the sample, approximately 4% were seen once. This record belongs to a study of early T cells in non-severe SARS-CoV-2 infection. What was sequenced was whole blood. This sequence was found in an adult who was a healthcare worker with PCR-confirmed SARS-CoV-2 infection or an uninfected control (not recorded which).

The CDR3 loop is CASSPRGEPREQFF. The DNA for the CDR3 is TGTGCCAGCAGCCCCCGGGGAGAACCGCGCGAGCAGTTCTTC. V and J are TRBV11-2 and TRBJ2-1, with a possible D match to TRBD2 (5 bases). Germline V gene data show CDR1 as SGHAT and CDR2 as FQNNGV. This CDR3 contains 14 residues. Between the trimmed V and J ends, which lost 5 bases and 10 bases, there was a span of 18 bases. Full variable domain (rest looked up from reference TRBV11-2 and TRBJ2-1): EAGVAQSPRYKIIEKRQSVAFWCNPISGHATLYWYQQILGQGPKLLIQFQNNGVVDDSQLPKDRFSAERLKGVDSTLKIQPAKLEDSAVYLCASSPRGEPREQFFGPGTRLTVL.